These T cell receptor beta chains were read from a single sample in a study of blood T cells in healthy people across ages. From the 5' RACE reads, TCRdb called clonotypes with MiXCR, one entry per CDR3 protein. The repertoire holds 1.8 million or so distinct CDR3 sequences, with about two fifths as singletons. The sequenced sample consisted of blood. Receptors were obtained from a human donor in good health. Each CDR3 is given with its conserved first and last residue.

V gene | CDR3 protein
TRBV7-3 | CASSLMTGGYYEQYF
TRBV20-1 | CSAPGQGGYNEQFF
TRBV4-1 | CASSRPMLGHNEQFF
TRBV6-6 | CASRGDEQYF
TRBV12-3/TRBV12-4 | CASSLAPGASRYEQYF
TRBV7-2 | CASSRDWEDTQYF
TRBV7-9 | CASSLVYQGRANVLTF
TRBV11-3 | CASSLGGRTTYEQYF
TRBV11-2 | CASSLTGHYEQYF
TRBV20-1 | CSASPGLASAQETQYF
TRBV7-8 | CASSFSAGEAQYF
TRBV20-1 | CSARDPTGFPSTDTQYF
TRBV13 | CASSLWSQGDGYTF
TRBV20-1 | CSARVAPVTDTQYF
TRBV10-3 | CATQTGDDEQFF
TRBV4-1 | CASRRVQGRNDQPQHF
TRBV6-5 | CASSYNTNYEQYF
TRBV3-1 | CASSQLGYEQFF
TRBV7-2 | CASSLGGRVDEQYF
TRBV4-3 | CASSQDWYPGRDYGYTF
TRBV7-9 | CASSLHGDTYNEQFF
TRBV2 | CASRSRDRGLRGYTF
TRBV6-2/TRBV6-3 | CASSYDPGVAYTF
TRBV7-6 | CASSLASVWTGDSFSYNEQFF
TRBV29-1 | CSALSGANVLTF
TRBV29-1 | CSVDPGQGTDTQYF
TRBV20-1 | CSATDGGTDTQYF
TRBV5-6 | CASSWGTGTGYTF
TRBV20-1 | CSARGLTESYEQYF
TRBV7-2 | CASSPARAGYNIQYF
TRBV4-2 | CASSQEWYELNNSPLHF
TRBV12-3/TRBV12-4 | CASNFAYNEQFF
TRBV20-1 | CSARLAGHYEQYF
TRBV9 | CASSVGGEPGGRPQHF
TRBV24-1 | CATSDPGADGNQPQHF
TRBV24-1 | CATSVLGASGEYNEQFF
TRBV6-5 | CASSLDSTGANVLTF
TRBV28 | CASSELDQPQHF
TRBV10-3 | CAIPGGTGELFF
TRBV5-1 | CASSTPDKDLILKQFF
TRBV7-9 | CASRQLPLSEREERLFF